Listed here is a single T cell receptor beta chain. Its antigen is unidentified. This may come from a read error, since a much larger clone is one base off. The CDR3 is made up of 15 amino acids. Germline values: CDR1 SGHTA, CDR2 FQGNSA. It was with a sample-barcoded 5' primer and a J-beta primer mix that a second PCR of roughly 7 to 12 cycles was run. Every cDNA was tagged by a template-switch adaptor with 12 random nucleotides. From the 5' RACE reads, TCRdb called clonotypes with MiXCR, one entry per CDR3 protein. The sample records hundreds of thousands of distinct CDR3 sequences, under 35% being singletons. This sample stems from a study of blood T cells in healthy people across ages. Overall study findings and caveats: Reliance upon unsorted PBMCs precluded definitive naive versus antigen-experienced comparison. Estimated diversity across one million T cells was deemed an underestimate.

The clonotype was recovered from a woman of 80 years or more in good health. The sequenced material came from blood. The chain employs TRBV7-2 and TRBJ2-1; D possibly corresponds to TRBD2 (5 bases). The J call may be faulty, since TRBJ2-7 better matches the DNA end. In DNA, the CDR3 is TGTGCCAGCAGCTTGAGGGCTAGCTCCTACAATGAGCAGTACTTC. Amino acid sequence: CASSLRASSYNEQYF.